The clone carrying this TCR beta chain was seen a handful of times. The target antigen is unknown. The data were taken from a study of T-cell memory formation after mild COVID-19. Study-level background: TCR clustering was largely donor specific. Study-wide results and limits: Clonal second-wave expansions that peaked on day 37 had unconfirmed SARS-CoV-2 specificity.

The CDR3 contains 16 residues. Germline CDR1 is MDHEN and CDR2 is SYDVKM. J lost 1 base, V lost 4 bases, and 7 bases had no gene match. TCRdb re-analysed the 5' RACE reads in MiXCR, keeping a single row per CDR3 protein. The sample carries about 150,000 distinct CDR3 sequences, roughly 13% recorded once. The chain uses TRBV28 and TRBJ2-3; 8 nucleotides agree with TRBD2. The TCR was taken from a man aged 18 to 30 who had mild COVID-19 (a few samples of this study predate the infection). Cell type and time point are not known. The sequenced material came from PBMCs or a T cell subset sorted from them (not recorded which). CDR3 sequence (DNA): TGTGCCAGCAGTTATTCGCGGGGGGCCGGCACAGATACGCAGTATTTT. Translating gives CASSYSRGAGTDTQYF.